The 23 T cell receptor beta chains in this list originate from one sample, sequenced in a study of T-cell memory formation after mild COVID-19. TCRdb re-analysed the 5' RACE reads in MiXCR, keeping a single row per CDR3 protein. The sample lists under 350,000 distinct CDR3 sequences; around 15% were seen once. Sequenced: PBMCs or a T cell subset sorted from them (not recorded which). The source is a man aged 18 to 30 who had mild COVID-19 (a few samples of this study predate the infection). Cell type and time point are not known.

The chain employs TRBV7-2 and TRBJ2-2; D gene uncertain. Germline V gene sequence: CDR1 SGHTA, CDR2 FQGNSA. V lost 2 bases, J lost 6 bases, and 19 bases lay in between. The CDR3 extends over 17 amino acids. The CDR3 DNA reads as TGTGCCAGCAGCTTATTGTTCGGTCATCTTCACCCCGGGGAGCTGTTTTTT. Its protein product is CASSLLFGHLHPGELFF.

The V call is TRBV6-2 or TRBV6-3, the J call TRBJ1-1; no clear D. Per germline, CDR1 MNHEY and CDR2 SVGEGT. V lost 5 bases and J 11 bases, leaving 18 bases between the germline ends. The length of the CDR3 is 13 residues. The DNA of the CDR3 is TGTGCCAGCAGTGACACATCGATAGTGTTTGCTTTCTTT. This sequence encodes CASSDTSIVFAFF.

This sequence joins TRBV7-2 and TRBJ2-5; D may match TRBD1 or TRBD2 (5 bases each). Germline V gene sequence: CDR1 SGHTA, CDR2 FQGNSA. Trimming took off 10 bases at V and 0 bases at J, with 9 bases between the two ends. The CDR3 covers 12 residues. DNA for the CDR3: TGTGCCACCGGGACCCACCAAGAGACCCAGTACTTC. Translated, it gives CATGTHQETQYF.

In this sample, this clonotype turned up a few times. This chain links TRBV5-1 with TRBJ2-2; 7 nucleotides line up with TRBD1. Per germline, CDR1 SGHRS and CDR2 YFSETQ. This CDR3 is built from 17 residues. Trimming at V came to 3 bases and at J to 0 bases, leaving 8 bases not matched to a gene. This CDR3 reads CASSSPGGATNTGELFF. The CDR3 nucleotides are TGCGCCAGCAGCTCTCCAGGGGGTGCCACGAACACCGGGGAGCTGTTTTTT.

V is TRBV20-1 and J is TRBJ2-3; the D gene is possibly TRBD1 (6 bases). This CDR3 has 21 residues. Germline assignment: CDR1 DFQATT and CDR2 SNEGSKA (reference sequence). Between the trimmed V and J ends, which lost 0 bases and 3 bases, there was a span of 31 bases. As DNA, the CDR3 is TGCAGTGCTAGAGATCTGGGGTTTTGGACAGAACCCCTCCGCGGGACAGATACGCAGTATTTT. Its protein product is CSARDLGFWTEPLRGTDTQYF.

This clonotype was seen a few times. This chain links TRBV4-2 with TRBJ1-5; D call uncertain. This CDR3 is 17 amino acids long. Germline assignment: CDR1 LGHNA and CDR2 YNFKEQ. V lost 0 bases, J lost 3 bases, and 15 bases lay in between. DNA for the CDR3: TGTGCCAGCAGCCAAGAGGAGGACCCAACTAACAATCAGCCCCAGCATTTT. As protein: CASSQEEDPTNNQPQHF.

The chain recombines TRBV24-1 with TRBJ2-1, with 8 positions matching TRBD2. The J segment lost 2 bases and the V segment lost 4 bases, leaving 6 bases of the junction unmatched. Germline values: CDR1 KGHDR, CDR2 SFDVKD. The CDR3 runs to 16 residues. The CDR3 DNA sequence: TGTGCCACCAGTGACCCGAGCGGGGGTACCTACAATGAGCAGTTCTTC. Its protein product is CATSDPSGGTYNEQFF.

This clonotype was recorded a few times. J is TRBJ2-1 and V is TRBV28; D not certain. The germline CDR1 and CDR2 sequences are MDHEN and SYDVKM. This CDR3 region has 16 residues. V was cut by 5 bases and J by 0 bases, with 14 bases left in between. The CDR3 coding sequence is TGTGCCAGCAGTCCCTCGGGCCCCAGCTCCTACAATGAGCAGTTCTTC. Protein product: CASSPSGPSSYNEQFF.

This clonotype was detected many times. The rearrangement joins TRBV11-2 to TRBJ2-1; TRBD2 matches 10 bases. Germline CDR1 and CDR2: SGHAT and FQNNGV. The CDR3 is made up of 15 amino acids. The V and J ends lost 3 bases and 3 bases, in that order; junction bases with no gene match: 2. As DNA, the CDR3 is TGTGCCAGCAGCTTCGGACTAGCGGACTACAATGAGCAGTTCTTC. This gives the protein CASSFGLADYNEQFF.

CDR3 residues: CASSPSPTDTQYF. Written as DNA, the CDR3 is TGTGCCAGCAGCCCGTCGCCGACGGATACGCAGTATTTT. J is TRBJ2-3 and V is TRBV11-2, with D hard to call. Trimming left V 5 bases short and J 6 bases short, with 12 bases between. Germline V gives CDR1 SGHAT, CDR2 FQNNGV. The CDR3 runs to 13 residues. Using reference TRBV11-2 and TRBJ2-3 for the parts outside the CDR3, the full variable domain is EAGVAQSPRYKIIEKRQSVAFWCNPISGHATLYWYQQILGQGPKLLIQFQNNGVVDDSQLPKDRFSAERLKGVDSTLKIQPAKLEDSAVYLCASSPSPTDTQYFGPGTRLTVL.

This clonotype was seen just once. The rearrangement joins TRBV4-1 to TRBJ1-4, with D possibly TRBD1 on 5 matching bases. The CDR3 covers 16 residues. Deletions cut 0 bases from V and 4 bases from J, with 12 bases between. Germline CDR1 is MGHRA and CDR2 is YSYEKL. CDR3 coding DNA: TGCGCCAGCAGCCAAGAAGCGGGGCAGATTAATGAAAAACTGTTTTTT. Translated, it gives CASSQEAGQINEKLFF.

The rearrangement links TRBV20-1 to TRBJ1-6; no definite D call. The CDR3 sequence is 12 residues long. CDR1 and CDR2 from the germline V gene are DFQATT and SNEGSKA (reference sequence). Trimming pared 2 bases from V and 11 bases from J, leaving 10 bases between. The CDR3 loop reads CSARPDRPPLHF. Here the CDR3 DNA reads TGCAGTGCTAGACCCGACCGACCACCCCTCCACTTT.

This clonotype was counted between two and nine times. The chain carries TRBV7-3 and TRBJ2-7, with D possibly matching TRBD1 (5 bases). The CDR3 runs 15 residues. CDR1 and CDR2 from the germline V gene are SGHTA and FQGTGA. Trimming stripped 0 bases from V and 3 bases from J, with 12 bases between. CDR3: CASSLTSDKIYEQYF. CDR3 in DNA: TGTGCCAGCAGCTTAACCTCGGACAAGATCTACGAGCAGTACTTC.

The V call is TRBV4-3, the J call TRBJ2-2, with D possibly being TRBD1 (5 bases). The ends were cut back, 3 bases at V and 4 bases at J, with 18 bases in the middle. Germline-derived CDR1 and CDR2 are LGHNA and YSLEER. This CDR3 has 17 residues. The CDR3: CASSHPGAGKSTGELFF. Here the CDR3 DNA reads TGCGCCAGCAGCCACCCTGGGGCAGGGAAAAGCACCGGGGAGCTGTTTTTT.

This clonotype was seen a few times. The rearrangement uses TRBV7-9 and TRBJ2-7; 7 bases agree with TRBD1. Germline lookup yields CDR1 SEHNR and CDR2 FQNEAQ (reference sequence). There are 14 residues in the CDR3. The V segment lost 5 bases and the J segment 5 bases; nucleotides outside the gene matches: 9. The chain's CDR3 is CASSPDRRVHEQYF. CDR3 in DNA: TGTGCCAGCAGCCCGGACAGGCGGGTGCACGAGCAGTACTTC.

Only a few counts were recorded for this clonotype. This sequence joins TRBV9 and TRBJ1-1, with 8 nucleotides matching TRBD1. From germline, CDR1 is SGDLS and CDR2 YYNGEE. The CDR3 is 16 residues long. Trimming cost V 2 bases and J 1 base; bases outside gene matches: 7. CDR3 nucleotide sequence: TGTGCCAGCAGCGTTGCGGGGCAGGGGGCGAACACTGAAGCTTTCTTT. Protein sequence: CASSVAGQGANTEAFF.

The chain employs TRBV2 and TRBJ2-7; TRBD1 matches 8 bases. The germline gives CDR1 SNHLY, CDR2 FYNNEI. CDR3 length equals 16 residues. The V gene end was trimmed by 4 bases and the J gene end by 1 base; junction bases not matched to a gene: 9. In DNA, the CDR3 is TGTGCCAGCAGTGCTTTAAGGACAGGGATGTCCTACGAGCAGTACGTC. This translates into CASSALRTGMSYEQYV.

The V gene is TRBV4-1, the J gene TRBJ2-6; 8 bases match TRBD1. This CDR3 region has 18 residues. V lost 0 bases, J lost 0 bases, and 4 bases stayed unmatched. Germline V gene lookup returns CDR1 MGHRA and CDR2 YSYEKL. Written as DNA, the CDR3 is TGCGCCAGCAGCCAAGATGGGGACAGGAACTCTGGGGCCAACGTCCTGACTTTC. Amino acids: CASSQDGDRNSGANVLTF.

This clonotype was observed a handful of times. The genes are TRBV7-9 and TRBJ2-5, with D possibly matching TRBD2 (6 bases). Deletions cut 6 bases from V and 1 base from J, with 18 bases between. Germline V lookup: CDR1 SEHNR, CDR2 FQNEAQ (reference sequence). The CDR3 runs 16 residues. CDR3 nucleotides: TGTGCCAGCAGTCAAGGAGGAGGGCTGCTCCAAGAGACCCAGTACTTC. This translates into CASSQGGGLLQETQYF.

This clonotype was detected a few times. The rearrangement uses TRBV12-3 or TRBV12-4 and TRBJ2-1, with 9 nucleotides matching TRBD2. V was clipped by 2 bases and J by 8 bases; unmatched bases: 7. The CDR3 is 15 amino acids. Written as DNA, the CDR3 is TGTGCCAGCAGTTTAAAGGGACTAGCCTTCTATGAGCAGTTCTTC. Translation gives CASSLKGLAFYEQFF.

This clonotype has more than one count but fewer than ten. In DNA form, the CDR3 reads TGTGCCAGCAGCTTAGGGCAGGGGGCATGGCAGTACTTC. It translates to CASSLGQGAWQYF. The genes are TRBV11-2 and TRBJ2-7; 8 bases match TRBD1. There are 13 residues in the CDR3. V shed 1 base, J shed 9 bases, and the junction held 5 bases outside the gene matches. Germline assignment: CDR1 SGHAT and CDR2 FQNNGV.

The chain employs TRBV11-2 and TRBJ2-1; 7 nucleotides line up with TRBD2. This CDR3 is built from 15 residues. CDR1 SGHAT and CDR2 FQNNGV come from the germline V gene. With 1 base clipped from V and 8 bases from J, the junction kept 8 bases outside the gene matches. In DNA form, the CDR3 reads TGTGCCAGCAGCTTAGCGGGGGGAGATTTCGATGAGCAGTTCTTC. This sequence encodes CASSLAGGDFDEQFF.

This chain uses TRBV7-2 with TRBJ2-5, with D uncertain. The CDR3 runs 12 residues. Trimming left V 5 bases short and J 2 bases short, with 6 bases between. CDR1 and CDR2 from the germline V gene are SGHTA and FQGNSA. The CDR3 nucleotides read TGTGCCAGCAGCACCCGGCAAGAGACCCAGTACTTC. Protein: CASSTRQETQYF.